This T cell receptor (beta chain) emerged from a study of blood T cell repertoires in COVID-19 (dated by TCRdb to between 2020 and 2021). As for the study more broadly: Collaborator samples came from the United States, Italy and Spain and covered acute and convalescent phases of COVID-19. The prospective study material was composed of cDNA or gDNA derived from T cells, B-cell-depleted T cells, or PBMCs. The dataset comprised deeply sampled blood TCRbeta repertoires from subjects exposed to, actively infected with, or recovered from COVID-19. The repertoires were made available in a free public database intended to serve as a resource for research on the immune response to SARS-CoV-2. Samples were obtained from the ongoing ImmuneRACE study (first 160 participants) and from 1,254 subjects provided by 6 global collaborators. The sample metadata nearly always contained a de-identified subject ID, COVID-19 status, age in years and sex. Where available, HLA class I and class II types were taken from metadata supplied by the sample provider and were not determined by assay-based typing.

Broad study findings and their caveats: How much clinical and demographic metadata was included differed by source and by participant, and the metadata was provided uncurated.

At the junction V is shortened by 0 bases and J by 4 bases; bases outside the gene matches: 6. The CDR1 and CDR2 encoded by the germline V gene are ENHRY and SYGVKD. There are 15 amino acids in the CDR3, from cysteine to phenylalanine inclusive. CDR3 DNA is the only sequence kept; it has 45 bases, read in frame from the first base. Whole blood was collected in K2EDTA tubes by collaborating institutions according to the institutions' own protocols. For TCRbeta analysis, collaborator samples were shipped as frozen whole blood, as isolated PBMCs, or as DNA extracted from either sample type. TCRbeta CDR3 regions were amplified from genomic DNA using the immunoSEQ Assay, a bias-controlled multiplex PCR. In the paper's pipeline: The number of nucleated cells in each sample was estimated from the amplification of reference gene primers within the assay. Sequence reads were collapsed and filtered to measure the absolute abundance of every unique TCRbeta CDR3 rearrangement. For each sample, productive Simpson clonality was calculated as the square root of Simpson's diversity index across productive rearrangements. TCRdb's version of the immuneACCESS table is confined to in-frame rearrangements and falls short of the full clone set. An unresolved V gene accounts for under half of the shortfall where checked; the remainder is of unknown origin. V and J calls and clone size come straight from that table; D and trimming were deduced from the DNA. The sample has 190,000 or so clones on record, approximately 86% of them singletons. The top ten clonotypes cover about 2.6% of the sample.

As to this clone: Its recognized antigen is unknown. Per-nucleotide qualities are absent, and no much larger clonotype sits a single base away.

Sequencing was performed on peripheral blood. This sequence was found in a man in his forties with active or convalescent COVID-19. In this chain, TRBV10-3 is recombined with TRBJ2-7; 7 junctional bases match TRBD1. Here the CDR3 is given as CAISESRDSAYEQYF. The nucleotides read TGTGCCATCAGTGAGTCCCGGGACAGCGCTTACGAGCAGTACTTC.